This T cell receptor (beta chain) was identified in a study of shared clonotypes between healthy human individuals. The CDR3 is made up of 13 amino acids. Trimming took 6 bases from V and 6 from J; bases not matched to a gene: 5. CDR1 and CDR2 (germline): MNHNS, SASEGT. Method: immunoSEQ multiplex PCR; TCRdb's copy keeps in-frame clones and lacks some. The top ten clones hold 12% of a sample with about 490,000 clones, about 72% of them seen once. Source material: PBMCs. The TCR comes from a woman in her thirties or forties in good health. Some clones in this sample may be carry-over from other donors' samples. The rearrangement joins TRBV6-1 to TRBJ1-2, with TRBD1 identical over 9 bases. The DNA of the CDR3 is TGTGCCAGCAGGGAGGGACAGGGAGATGGCTACACCTTC. Its protein is CASREGQGDGYTF.